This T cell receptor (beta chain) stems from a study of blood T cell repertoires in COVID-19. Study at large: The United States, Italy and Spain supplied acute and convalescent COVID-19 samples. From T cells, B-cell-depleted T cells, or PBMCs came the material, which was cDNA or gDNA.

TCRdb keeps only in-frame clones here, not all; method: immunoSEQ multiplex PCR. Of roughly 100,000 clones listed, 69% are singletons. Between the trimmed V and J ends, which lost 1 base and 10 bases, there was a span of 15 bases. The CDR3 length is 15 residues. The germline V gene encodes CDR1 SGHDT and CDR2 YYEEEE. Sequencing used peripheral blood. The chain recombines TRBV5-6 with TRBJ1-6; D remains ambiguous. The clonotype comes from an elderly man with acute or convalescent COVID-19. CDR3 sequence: CASSLRGSTPSPLHF. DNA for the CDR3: TGTGCCAGCAGCTTGAGAGGTAGCACTCCATCACCCCTCCACTTT.